One T cell receptor (beta chain) is described in this entry. Its antigen remains unidentified. Per-base quality was not reported, and no clone a single base away is much larger than it. The data are from a study of shared clonotypes between healthy human individuals (dated by TCRdb to the early 2020s). About the study as a whole: The cohort comprised a couple of women and a few men aged 18 to 49 years. For each donor, CD4 naive and CD4 memory were each given three plates, CD8 naive was given two plates, and CD8 memory was given one plate. The study deeply sequenced blood TCR repertoires of five healthy adults to estimate repertoire size and the extent of clonotype sharing between individuals. Different laboratories and diverse techniques were used to prepare libraries and sequence TCR repertoires, to increase sequencing depth and limit assay-specific biases. Between about 0.8 and 9 billion PBMCs per donor were obtained by leukapheresis. Findings and caveats that apply to the study as a whole: Sampling was restricted to blood, and TCR repertoires in tissues likely differ from the TCR repertoires found in blood. Compared with non-shared clonotypes, the clonotypes found in all four sorted-subset donors had higher generation probabilities. Because the study included a small number of donors, the genetic and exposure-history diversity represented was limited. Naive subsets generally had larger estimated clonotype richness than memory subsets did. Rarefaction of sorted-subset datasets indicated incomplete sequencing despite the large sequencing depth. Pairwise subsampling led to the expectation that sequencing depth would affect the degree of clonotype sharing among donors. When several donors were compared, the shared fraction of clonotypes was about 5% for naive CD4, 3.5% for naive CD8, 2% to 2.5% for memory CD4, and roughly 0.4% for memory CD8.

CD8 naive samples were CD45RO-negative cells positively selected for CCR7, giving a CD45RA+CCR7+ population that excluded TemRA cells. Healthy HIV-negative adults with no recently reported acute infections or vaccinations were included as donors. All donors were Caucasian adults living in Nashville, Tennessee, USA. Blood was collected by leukapheresis, and PBMCs were isolated by Ficoll-Histopaque density gradient centrifugation and then cryopreserved in liquid nitrogen vapor phase. Purity and quantity of every magnetically sorted T cell population were checked by analytical flow cytometry. Each sorted fraction had its genomic DNA isolated and then quantified by UV absorbance on a Nanodrop 2000c. CDR1 MGHRA and CDR2 YSYEKL were looked up in the germline V gene. CDR3 length: 15 amino acids, cysteine to phenylalanine. Only the CDR3 DNA stays, 45 bases, in frame from base 1. Trimming takes 0 bases from V and 0 bases from J, and the germline ends sit 9 bases apart.

Using the deep immunoSEQ assay, TCR CDR3 regions were amplified from genomic DNA by multiplex PCR. Extracted genomic DNA from each cell subset was distributed evenly across all wells of several immunoSEQ 96-well plates, and each plate was treated as a replicate. For sorted subsets, each replicate PCR was loaded with 200 to 250 ng genomic DNA, equivalent to 30,000 to 35,000 T cell genomes. Purified libraries were quantified with a Qubit 3.0 fluorometer, sized on a Bioanalyzer 2100, and re-quantified with the KAPA Library Quantification kit. Every immunoSEQ 96-well plate was sequenced on a dedicated single-read 150-cycle Illumina NextSeq 550 flow cell. Per the authors' processing: Because only junctional sequences without quality scores were contained in the immunoSEQ output, filtering matching that applied to full-length reads could not be performed. Sequences were annotated with PyIR, a Python wrapper for IgBLAST v1.9, and V/J genes and CDR3 were assigned using IMGT germline references. Reads were filtered out if the reads had weak V/J assignments (E-value above 1e-6), no CDR3, stop codons, out-of-frame junctions, or ambiguous translated residues. V3J clonotypes were defined as sequences sharing the same inferred V gene, J gene, and CDR3 amino acid sequence. Percentage overlap between repertoires was computed as shared unique clonotypes divided by the size of the smaller repertoire. Three approaches were used to assess repertoire richness: RTK rarefaction, the Chao1 estimator, and Recon v2.1 estimates of unobserved clonotypes. For all TCRbeta clonotypes obtained by the gDNA method from four donors, generation probabilities were computed with OLGA. The table comes from immuneACCESS by way of TCRdb, which keeps in-frame sequences with V and J called. Part of the clones is missing from these tables; in studies checked, under half for an unresolved V gene and the rest for unknown reasons. From that table come the V and J calls and clone size; the DNA was used to work out D and trimming. This sample gives nearly 2 million clones in total; approximately 95% of them show up just once. Of the sample, approximately 1.2% falls within the top ten clones.

Sequenced material: naive CD8+ T cells sorted from blood. The sample's cell subset or site label, in plain terms: CD45RA+CCR7+. This TCR was sampled from a man between 18 and 35 years old in good health. The chain joins TRBV4-1 to TRBJ2-7; the D gene cannot be resolved reliably. The DNA sequence is as follows: TGCGCCAGCAGCCAAGAACGGGTTCCCTCCTACGAGCAGTACTTC. This gives the protein CASSQERVPSYEQYF.